The entry below describes one T cell receptor (beta chain). The target antigen is unknown. This record comes from a study of Ad26.COV2.S vaccination and SARS-CoV-2 variants. Broader study findings: Quantification of TCR breadth and depth may have yielded underestimates of total T cell responses. Placebo recipients had lower spike-specific TCR breadth than vaccine recipients. After vaccination, reports described spike-specific CD8+ and CD4+ T cell responses as showing substantial breadth. Non-spike TCR breadth was similar in vaccine and placebo recipients.

Using immunoSEQ multiplex PCR, the repertoire was profiled, and TCRdb retains in-frame clones only, with some absent. The sample consists of a few hundred thousand clones, 85% to 90% of them appearing once. The treatment here: about 20 received Ad26.COV2.S at low or high dose, single or two shots; roughly 5 received placebo; per-sample allocation not given. Sampling occurred on day 63 after the first vaccine or placebo injection. The V end was cut by 7 bases, the J end by 0 bases, with 7 bases between. CDR3 size: 14 residues. CDR1 is ENHRY, CDR2 SYGVKD, per germline. The sample was peripheral blood, taken in a trial of Ad26.COV2.S vaccine versus placebo. The sequence came from a person aged 18-65 years who received the Ad26.COV2.S COVID-19 vaccine or a placebo. The chain is built from TRBV10-3 and TRBJ1-6; D gene uncertain. The CDR3 loop reads CAITQSSYNSPLHF. As DNA, the CDR3 is TGTGCCATCACTCAGAGCTCCTATAATTCACCCCTCCACTTT.